A single sample is the source of the 26 T cell receptor beta chains below, sequenced in a study of shared T cell receptors in the human thymus. Here immunoSEQ multiplex PCR was the method, and the copy in TCRdb shows in-frame clones only, minus some. This table has about 380,000 clones, 95% appearing once. The material sequenced was thymocytes. These receptors were taken from a human donor.

The rearrangement uses TRBV12-5 and TRBJ1-1; D gene unclear. V dropped 5 bases and J dropped 1 base, with 14 bases sitting between them. The CDR3 has 15 residues. Germline CDR1 is LGHNT and CDR2 is FRNRAP. The chain's CDR3 is CASGPTDRKNTEAFF. As DNA, the CDR3 is TGTGCTAGTGGTCCTACAGATAGAAAGAACACTGAAGCTTTCTTT.

The chain links TRBV10-3 to TRBJ1-3; tentatively, D is TRBD1 (6 bases). Trimming stripped 0 bases from V and 0 bases from J, with 15 bases between. The CDR3 is 18 residues long. Germline V gives CDR1 ENHRY, CDR2 SYGVKD. The chain's CDR3 is CAISESGRQEPSGNTIYF. CDR3 nucleotides: TGTGCCATCAGTGAGTCCGGTCGACAGGAGCCCTCTGGAAACACCATATATTTT.

This chain joins TRBV7-8 and TRBJ2-5; 9 bases are shared with TRBD1. The V gene end was trimmed by 0 bases and the J gene end by 4 bases; junction bases not matched to a gene: 3. The germline CDR1 and CDR2 sequences are SGHVS and FQNEAQ. The CDR3 totals 15 residues. The CDR3 protein is CASSLARTGAETQYF. The CDR3, as DNA: TGTGCCAGCAGCTTAGCCCGGACAGGGGCAGAGACCCAGTACTTC.

This clone was found once. The rearrangement joins TRBV15 to TRBJ2-7; maybe TRBD2 (5 bases). Per the germline V gene, CDR1 is LNHNV and CDR2 is YYDKDF (reference sequence). The CDR3 consists of 14 residues. V was shortened by 0 bases and J by 3 bases, with 9 bases between the two germline ends. CDR3 residues: CATSRDGRGYEQYF. DNA for the CDR3: TGTGCCACCAGCAGAGATGGACGGGGCTACGAGCAGTACTTC.

As DNA, the CDR3 is TGTGCCAGCAGTTTATCTAACAGCATTACCTACGAGCAGTACTTC. It codes for CASSLSNSITYEQYF. This chain uses TRBV27 with TRBJ2-7; D not certain. This CDR3 spans 15 amino acids. The V end was cut by 0 bases, the J end by 2 bases, with 11 bases between. The germline V gene encodes CDR1 MNHEY and CDR2 SMNVEV (reference sequence).

The chain links TRBV11-3 to TRBJ2-1; TRBD1 or TRBD2 may be the D gene (6 bases each). V shed 4 bases and J shed 3 bases, with 16 bases lying between them. The CDR3 is 16 residues long. Germline V gene data show CDR1 as SGHNT and CDR2 as YENEEA. DNA of the CDR3: TGTGCCAGCAGCTCATCAGGGGCGGACTACTACAATGAGCAGTTCTTC. It specifies CASSSSGADYYNEQFF.

The table lists this clone with a few counts. The genes are TRBV25-1 and TRBJ1-2; maybe TRBD1 (5 bases). Germline values: CDR1 MGHDK, CDR2 SYGVNS. V dropped 7 bases and J dropped 7 bases, with 10 bases sitting between them. CDR3 length: 11 residues. CDR3 sequence reads: CASKSRGGYTF. DNA for the CDR3: TGTGCCAGCAAGTCGAGGGGTGGCTACACCTTC.

The chain employs TRBV14 and TRBJ2-3; possible D gene TRBD1, 5 bases. This CDR3 is 14 amino acids long. Germline CDR1 is SGHDN and CDR2 is FVKESK. Trimming stripped 3 bases from V and 6 bases from J, with 13 bases between. The chain's CDR3 is CASSHDDSSDTQYF. The CDR3 nucleotides read TGTGCCAGCAGCCACGACGACAGTTCGGATACGCAGTATTTT. Full variable domain (rest looked up from reference TRBV14 and TRBJ2-3): EAGVTQFPSHSVIEKGQTVTLRCDPISGHDNLYWYRRVMGKEIKFLLHFVKESKQDESGMPNNRFLAERTGGTYSTLKVQPAELEDSGVYFCASSHDDSSDTQYFGPGTRLTVL.

The rearrangement uses TRBV7-9 and TRBJ2-7; no definite D call. Germline lookup yields CDR1 SEHNR and CDR2 FQNEAQ (reference sequence). The germline V and J ends were trimmed by 5 bases and 0 bases, with 11 bases remaining between them. The CDR3 length is 14 residues. CDR3 in amino acids: CASSTKLVSYEQYF. CDR3 sequence (DNA): TGTGCCAGCAGCACCAAGCTCGTCTCCTACGAGCAGTACTTC.

The chain uses TRBV5-6 and TRBJ1-1; no firm D call. Germline loops: CDR1 SGHDT, CDR2 YYEEEE. V was shortened by 7 bases and J by 1 base, with 17 bases between the two germline ends. The CDR3 loop spans 15 amino acids. The CDR3 DNA reads as TGTGCCAGCCTGGCCTATAACCCACGGAACACTGAAGCTTTCTTT. This codes for CASLAYNPRNTEAFF.

This chain uses TRBV7-8 with TRBJ2-7; D is tentatively TRBD1 or TRBD2 (7 bases each). Trimming removed 7 bases at V and 3 bases at J, with 28 bases between. Germline lookup yields CDR1 SGHVS and CDR2 FQNEAQ. The CDR3 totals 18 residues. As DNA, the CDR3 is TGTGCCAGCACCCCCTTCAGGGAGGGACAGCCGGTTCTCTACGAGCAGTACTTC. Residues: CASTPFREGQPVLYEQYF.

V and J are TRBV5-1 and TRBJ1-4; TRBD1 matches 7 bases. Looked up from germline, CDR1 is SGHRS and CDR2 is YFSETQ. V trimming: 5 bases; J trimming: 3 bases; junction bases outside the gene matches: 13. The CDR3 length is 17 residues. CDR3 loop: CASSNETGIMANEKLFF. The CDR3 DNA sequence: TGCGCCAGCAGTAACGAGACAGGGATTATGGCTAATGAAAAACTGTTTTTT. The whole variable domain, remainder taken from reference TRBV5-1 and TRBJ1-4, is KAGVTQTPRYLIKTRGQQVTLSCSPISGHRSVSWYQQTPGQGLQFLFEYFSETQRNKGNFPGRFSGRQFSNSRSEMNVSTLELGDSALYLCASSNETGIMANEKLFFGSGTQLSVL.

This chain joins TRBV5-5 and TRBJ2-1; D ambiguous. With 6 bases removed from V and 0 bases from J, the gap between germline ends came to 16 bases. Per the germline V gene, CDR1 is SGHKS and CDR2 is YYEKEE (reference sequence). This CDR3 is 16 amino acids long. The CDR3 region has the DNA TGTGCCAGCATCCTAATGAGAGCGTACTCCTACAATGAGCAGTTCTTC. This codes for CASILMRAYSYNEQFF.

The gene calls are TRBV5-1 and TRBJ1-3, with TRBD1 identical over 10 bases. J gave up 4 bases and V 7 bases, and 2 bases lay outside the gene matches. CDR3 size: 13 residues. Germline V gene lookup returns CDR1 SGHRS and CDR2 YFSETQ. The CDR3 spells CASGTGAGNTIYF. As DNA, the CDR3 is TGCGCCAGCGGGACAGGGGCAGGAAACACCATATATTTT.

This clone came up once. The gene calls are TRBV2 and TRBJ2-7; unclear D gene. Germline V gene lookup returns CDR1 SNHLY and CDR2 FYNNEI. The CDR3 contains 15 residues. V shed 1 base and J shed 2 bases, with 12 bases lying between them. The CDR3 DNA is TGTGCCAGCAGTGAAGAAGGCAGACACCCCTACGAGCAGTACTTC. Its translation: CASSEEGRHPYEQYF.

The chain couples TRBV7-2 to TRBJ2-7; TRBD1 aligns across 7 bases. The V gene end was trimmed by 5 bases and the J gene end by 3 bases; junction bases not matched to a gene: 4. CDR3 length: 13 residues. Germline CDR1 SGHTA, CDR2 FQGNSA. In nucleotides, the CDR3 is TGTGCCAGCAGCCCCACAGGGGTCTACGAGCAGTACTTC. This translates into CASSPTGVYEQYF. Full variable domain (outside the CDR3, taken from reference TRBV7-2 and TRBJ2-7): GAGVSQSPSNKVTEKGKDVELRCDPISGHTALYWYRQSLGQGLEFLIYFQGNSAPDKSGLPSDRFSAERTGGSVSTLTIQRTQQEDSAVYLCASSPTGVYEQYFGPGTRLTVT.

The genes are TRBV25-1 and TRBJ1-2; 7 bases align to TRBD1. V shed 2 bases, J shed 6 bases, and the junction held 15 bases outside the gene matches. The CDR3 has 17 residues. Germline V gene sequence: CDR1 MGHDK, CDR2 SYGVNS. The CDR3 loop is CASSEGGGRDRVNGYTF. The CDR3, as DNA: TGTGCCAGCAGTGAAGGCGGGGGTCGCGACAGGGTAAATGGCTACACCTTC.

This sequence joins TRBV19 and TRBJ2-1, with D perhaps TRBD1 or TRBD2 (5 bases each). With 0 bases removed from V and 6 bases from J, the gap between germline ends came to 18 bases. The CDR3 covers 17 residues. Germline values: CDR1 LNHDA, CDR2 SQIVND (reference sequence). CDR3 amino acids: CASSIDLPQVGRNEQFF. For the CDR3, the DNA is TGTGCCAGTAGTATAGATCTACCCCAGGTGGGACGCAATGAGCAGTTCTTC.

The rearrangement joins TRBV30 to TRBJ2-7, with 9 positions matching TRBD2. J was trimmed by 4 bases and V by 1 base; bases with no gene match: 2. CDR3 length: 13 amino acids. The germline CDR1 and CDR2 sequences are GTSNPN and SVGIG (reference sequence). The CDR3 loop is CAWSGAGGYEQYF. CDR3 sequence (DNA): TGTGCCTGGAGTGGGGCGGGAGGGTACGAGCAGTACTTC.

The chain joins TRBV20-1 to TRBJ1-2; 8 bases are shared with TRBD1. V shed 4 bases, J shed 7 bases, and the junction held 2 bases outside the gene matches. This CDR3 has 11 residues. Germline V gives CDR1 DFQATT, CDR2 SNEGSKA (reference sequence). CDR3: CSAIQGAGYTF. CDR3 sequence (DNA): TGCAGTGCTATTCAGGGGGCTGGCTACACCTTC.

The CDR3 bases are TGTGCCAGCAGCCACCCCCGGACAGTTTGGGAGACCCAGTACTTC. This codes for CASSHPRTVWETQYF. The chain employs TRBV28 and TRBJ2-5, with D perhaps matching TRBD1 (6 bases). Per germline, CDR1 MDHEN and CDR2 SYDVKM. The CDR3 spans 15 residues. The V and J ends lost 6 bases and 5 bases respectively, with 19 bases between them.

This chain connects TRBV5-6 to TRBJ2-7; D possibly corresponds to TRBD1 (5 bases). V dropped 3 bases and J dropped 2 bases, with 18 bases sitting between them. The CDR3 is 16 residues long. CDR1 is SGHDT, CDR2 YYEEEE, per germline. For the CDR3, the DNA is TGTGCCAGCAGCTACCATAATACCGACAGAGCCTACGAGCAGTACTTC. Translating it yields CASSYHNTDRAYEQYF.

This clone was detected only once. The J gene is TRBJ1-2, the V gene TRBV29-1, with 8 bases matching TRBD1. CDR3 length equals 13 residues. CDR1 is SQVTM and CDR2 is ANQGSEA in the germline V gene. V was clipped by 6 bases and J by 8 bases; unmatched bases: 11. In DNA form, the CDR3 reads TGCAGCGTGGACTTTCCGGGACAGGAGGGCTACACCTTC. It codes for CSVDFPGQEGYTF.

The CDR3 sequence is CASSFAPLAGENEQFF. The CDR3 region has the DNA TGTGCCAGCAGCTTCGCCCCACTAGCGGGAGAAAATGAGCAGTTCTTC. The chain has TRBV7-9 and TRBJ2-1, with TRBD2 matching 11 bases. The CDR3 runs 16 residues. The germline gives CDR1 SEHNR, CDR2 FQNEAQ (reference sequence). V was pared by 3 bases and J by 7 bases, with 8 bases of the junction left unmatched.

The chain has TRBV23-1 and TRBJ1-5, with 8 positions matching TRBD1. TRBV23-1 is noted as an ORF with a role that remains uncertain. J was trimmed by 3 bases and V by 4 bases; bases with no gene match: 5. This CDR3 contains 15 residues. The CDR3 DNA follows: TGCGCCAGCAGTCCTCCGGACAGGGACAATCAGCCCCAGCATTTT. Protein: CASSPPDRDNQPQHF.

The chain couples TRBV28 to TRBJ2-1, with D perhaps matching TRBD1 or TRBD2 (5 bases each). The V gene's germline CDR1 is MDHEN and CDR2 SYDVKM. The CDR3 totals 15 residues. V dropped 2 bases and J dropped 7 bases, with 15 bases sitting between them. The CDR3 bases are TGTGCCAGCAGTTTAATAACTCATTGGGGGAATGAGCAGTTCTTC. The encoded protein is CASSLITHWGNEQFF.